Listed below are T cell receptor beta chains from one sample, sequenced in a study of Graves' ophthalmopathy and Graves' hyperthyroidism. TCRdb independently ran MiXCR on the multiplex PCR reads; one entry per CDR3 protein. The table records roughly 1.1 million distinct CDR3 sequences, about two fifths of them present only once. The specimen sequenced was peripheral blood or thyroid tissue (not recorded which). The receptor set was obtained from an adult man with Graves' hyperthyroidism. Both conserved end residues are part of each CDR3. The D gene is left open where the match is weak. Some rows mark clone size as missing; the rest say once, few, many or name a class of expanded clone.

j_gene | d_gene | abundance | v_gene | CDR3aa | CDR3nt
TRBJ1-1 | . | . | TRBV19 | CASSSPSMNTEAFF | TGTGCCAGCAGCTCACCCAGCATGAACACTGAAGCTTTCTTT
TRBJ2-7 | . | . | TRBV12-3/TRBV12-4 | CASSYSAHRSSYEQYF | TGTGCCAGCAGTTACTCAGCACACCGGAGCTCCTACGAGCAGTACTTC
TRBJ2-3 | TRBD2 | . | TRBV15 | CASSTLAGGAMDTQYF | TGTGCCAGCAGCACACTAGCGGGAGGGGCGATGGATACGCAGTATTTT
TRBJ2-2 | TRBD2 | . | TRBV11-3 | CASSLDHTTAGTGELFF | TGTGCCAGCAGCTTAGATCACACCACAGCGGGAACCGGGGAGCTGTTTTTT
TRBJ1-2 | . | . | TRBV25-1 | CASSDLALGQYYGYTF | TGTGCCAGCAGCGACCTAGCCCTCGGACAGTATTACGGCTACACCTTC
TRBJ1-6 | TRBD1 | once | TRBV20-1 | CSAKGQHSPLHF | TGCAGTGCTAAGGGACAGCATTCACCCCTCCACTTT
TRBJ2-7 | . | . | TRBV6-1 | CASSPYLDFSYEQYF | TGTGCCAGCAGTCCATACCTGGACTTCTCCTACGAGCAGTACTTC
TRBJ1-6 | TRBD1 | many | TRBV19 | CASRTGSNSPLHF | TGTGCCAGCCGGACAGGGTCTAATTCACCCCTCCACTTT
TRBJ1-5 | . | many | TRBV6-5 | CASSDPGGNQPQHF | TGTGCCAGCAGTGACCCAGGGGGCAATCAGCCCCAGCATTTT
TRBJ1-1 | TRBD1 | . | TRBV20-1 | CSATTSGQEDTEAFF | TGCAGTGCTACTACATCAGGACAGGAAGACACTGAAGCTTTCTTT
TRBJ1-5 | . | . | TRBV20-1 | CSANRQTGQPQHF | TGCAGTGCCAATCGACAGACGGGTCAGCCCCAGCATTTT
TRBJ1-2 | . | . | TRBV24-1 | CATSAGGGVGGYTF | TGTGCCACCAGTGCCGGCGGAGGGGTAGGTGGCTACACCTTC
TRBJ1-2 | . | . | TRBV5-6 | CASSRDKGGYTF | TGTGCCAGCAGCCGGGACAAAGGTGGCTACACCTTC
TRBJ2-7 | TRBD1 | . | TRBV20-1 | CSARGTGPYEQYF | TGCAGTGCTAGAGGGACAGGCCCCTACGAGCAGTACTTC
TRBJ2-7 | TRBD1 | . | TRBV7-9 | CASSSRTGEQYF | TGTGCCAGCAGCTCTCGGACAGGGGAGCAGTACTTC
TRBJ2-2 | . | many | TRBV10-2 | CASAPPGELFF | TGCGCCAGCGCCCCGCCCGGGGAGCTGTTTTTT
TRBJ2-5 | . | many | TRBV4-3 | CASSQALLSVETQYF | TGCGCCAGCAGCCAAGCCCTCTTATCGGTTGAGACCCAGTACTTC
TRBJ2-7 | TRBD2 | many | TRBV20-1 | CSARDLAGEGTYEQYF | TGCAGTGCTAGAGATCTGGCGGGAGAGGGCACCTACGAGCAGTACTTC
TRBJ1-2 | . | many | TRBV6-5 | CASSYSRINYGYTF | TGTGCCAGCAGTTACTCGCGGATTAACTATGGCTACACCTTC
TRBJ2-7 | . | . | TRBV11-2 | CASSFGGTARLYEQYF | TGTGCCAGCAGCTTTGGCGGGACAGCCCGACTTTACGAGCAGTACTTC